This TCR beta chain comes out of a study of blood T cell repertoires in COVID-19. On the study more broadly: In each case, the material was cDNA or gDNA derived from T cells, B-cell-depleted T cells, or PBMCs.

TCRdb keeps only in-frame clones here, not all; method: immunoSEQ multiplex PCR. The sample has 200,000 to 250,000 clones; approximately 80% are singletons. V lost 4 bases to trimming and J lost 4 bases, with 14 bases between them. The germline CDR1 and CDR2 sequences are SGDLS and YYNGEE. The CDR3 extends over 15 amino acids. The chain joins TRBV9 to TRBJ1-4; perhaps TRBD1 as D (5 bases). The sequence derives from a woman in her forties with acute COVID-19. The specimen sequenced was PBMCs or T cells enriched from blood (not recorded which). The DNA for the CDR3 is TGTGCCAGCAGCCCCTCGGGGAGGGGTAATGAAAAACTGTTTTTT. It specifies CASSPSGRGNEKLFF.